Sequencing of this T cell receptor (beta chain) was carried out in a study of shared clonotypes between healthy human individuals (dated by TCRdb to 2020 to 2022). Regarding the study in general: The cohort comprised two women and a few men aged 18 to 49 years. Libraries were prepared and TCR repertoires were sequenced by different laboratories using diverse techniques, in order to increase sequencing depth and limit assay-specific biases. Per donor, three plates each were used for CD4 naive and CD4 memory, two for CD8 naive, and one for CD8 memory. Between about 0.94 and 8.9 billion PBMCs per donor were obtained by leukapheresis. To estimate repertoire size and how much clonotypes are shared between individuals, the study performed deep sequencing of blood TCR repertoires from about 5 healthy adults.

What the work shows at the level of the full study, not this receptor alone: Even with the large sequencing depth, rarefaction of the sorted-subset datasets indicated that sequencing was incomplete. Only blood was sampled, and tissue TCR repertoires likely differ from those in blood. Naive subsets generally had larger estimated clonotype richness than memory subsets. Pairwise subsampling led to the expectation that sequencing depth would affect the degree of clonotype sharing among donors. Higher generation probabilities were observed for clonotypes shared by all four sorted-subset donors than for non-shared clonotypes. Because the study included only a small number of donors, the genetic and exposure-history diversity represented was limited. Sharing across a few donors was observed for approximately 5% of naive CD4, 3.5% of naive CD8, roughly 2.3% of memory CD4, and roughly 0.4% of memory CD8 clonotypes.

TCR CDR3 regions were amplified from genomic DNA by multiplex PCR using the deep immunoSEQ assay. Extracted genomic DNA from each cell subset was distributed evenly across all wells of several immunoSEQ 96-well plates, and each plate was treated as a replicate. For sorted subsets, each replicate PCR was loaded with 200 ng genomic DNA, equivalent to some 31,000 T cell genomes. Purified libraries were measured with a Qubit 3.0 fluorometer, size-checked on a Bioanalyzer 2100, and measured again with the KAPA Library Quantification kit. Every immunoSEQ 96-well plate was sequenced on a separate single-read 150-cycle Illumina NextSeq 550 flow cell. Per the authors' processing: Because only junctional sequences without quality scores were contained in the immunoSEQ output, filtering matching that applied to full-length reads could not be performed. Sequences were annotated with PyIR, a Python wrapper for IgBLAST v1.9, and V/J genes and CDR3 were assigned using IMGT germline references. Reads with weak V/J assignments (E-value above 1e-6), missing CDR3, stop codons, out-of-frame junctions, or ambiguous translated residues were removed. A V3J clonotype was defined by an identical inferred V gene, J gene, and CDR3 amino acid sequence. The percentage overlap between two repertoires was calculated by dividing the number of shared unique clonotypes by the size of the smaller repertoire. RTK rarefaction, the Chao1 estimator, and Recon v2.1 estimates of unobserved clonotypes were used to assess repertoire richness. Generation probabilities were computed with OLGA for all TCRbeta clonotypes obtained by the gDNA method from four donors. The table was pulled from immuneACCESS by TCRdb, which kept in-frame rearrangements only. Such tables lose some clones; where checked, under half of the loss comes from unresolved V genes, and the rest has no known cause. V and J calls and clone size are as listed in that table; D and trimming were resolved from the DNA. The sample data list around 2.3 million clones, and approximately 94% of these were observed just once. The top ten clonotypes cover 0.1% to 0.15% of the sample.

The CDR3 covers 14 residues, taking in both the cysteine and the phenylalanine. Only the CDR3 DNA is retained, 42 bases long and in frame from the first base. Cut back by 3 bases and 2 bases, the V and J ends lie 11 bases apart. From a lookup of the germline V gene, CDR1 and CDR2 are MNHEY and SVGAGI. A remark on this clone: Its antigen is not yet known. Nothing much larger sits one base from this clone, and base qualities are not available.

The donors were healthy, HIV-negative adults with no recently reported acute infections or vaccinations. All donors were Caucasian adults living in Nashville, Tennessee, USA. CD4+ T cells were enriched by magnetic negative selection; naive cells were then positively selected on CD45RA, and the negative fraction formed the memory subset. After blood collection by leukapheresis, PBMCs were isolated using Ficoll-Histopaque density gradient centrifugation and then cryopreserved in the vapor phase of liquid nitrogen. Analytical flow cytometry was used to check the purity and quantity of each magnetically sorted T cell population. Each sorted fraction had its genomic DNA isolated and then quantified by UV absorbance on a Nanodrop 2000c.

The clonotype originates from a man in his late teens or twenties in good health. Here the chain combines TRBV6-5 and TRBJ2-7, with a weak D call of TRBD1 (6 bases match). The sequenced sample consisted of naive CD4+ T cells sorted from blood. The cell subset or site label, as the study defines it: CD45RA+ positively selected. The nucleotides are TGTGCCAGCAGTTATCGGACAGAAACCTACGAGCAGTACTTC. Translated, this is CASSYRTETYEQYF.